The next 9 T cell receptor beta chains were all read from a single sample in a study of tumor-infiltrating lymphocytes in primary liver carcinoma. Unsorted whole blood served as the source of blood RNA, and germline DNA was extracted as well. A primer in the constant region served to generate TCR beta cDNA from approximately 460 ng of total RNA. Three rounds of nested multiplex PCR with slightly modified ARM-PCR produced TCR beta libraries. Use of TRBV1-TRBV30 forward primers with a C-beta reverse primer characterized the first two PCR rounds, which lasted around 11 cycles each. Via MiXCR, TCRdb re-called the multiplex PCR reads, giving one row per CDR3 protein. The sample lists about 300,000 distinct CDR3 sequences; 60% to 80% were seen once. The sample comprised peripheral blood. These receptors came from a man in his forties with primary liver carcinoma and hepatitis B virus infection.

A remark on this clonotype: A much more abundant neighbour one base away suggests this may be a read error. V usage is TRBV29-1 and J usage is TRBJ2-7; D gene unclear. Trimming took off 8 bases at V and 2 bases at J, with 10 bases between the two ends. The CDR3 totals 11 residues. Germline CDR1 and CDR2: SQVTM and ANQGSEA. CDR3 amino acids: CSTRVAYEQYF. As DNA, the CDR3 is TGCAGCACCCGAGTGGCCTACGAGCAGTACTTC.

This clonotype was counted a few times. This chain joins TRBV13 and TRBJ2-7, with D possibly being TRBD2 (5 bases). The CDR3 extends over 19 amino acids. The V end lost 1 base, the J end lost 2 bases, and 24 bases lay between the germline ends. Per germline, CDR1 PRHDT and CDR2 FYEKMQ (reference sequence). CDR3 DNA: TGTGCCAGCAGCTTAGTCTTAATTGGAGGAAAGGTTAGAACCTACGAGCAGTACTTC. This gives the protein CASSLVLIGGKVRTYEQYF.

In its sample, this clonotype was seen once. The chain links TRBV28 to TRBJ2-6; 7 bases agree with TRBD1. The V segment lost 5 bases and the J segment 0 bases; nucleotides outside the gene matches: 7. Germline V lookup: CDR1 MDHEN, CDR2 SYDVKM. This CDR3 is built from 17 residues. The CDR3 spells CASSGDRESSGANVLTF. CDR3 coding DNA: TGTGCCAGCAGTGGAGACAGGGAGAGCTCTGGGGCCAACGTCCTGACTTTC.

Turning to this clonotype: One end of the junction does not line up with germline, which may come from a read error. V gene TRBV5-1 combines with J gene TRBJ2-3; tentatively, D is TRBD2 (6 bases). CDR3 length: 15 amino acids. CDR1 and CDR2 from the germline V gene are SGHRS and YFSETQ. The CDR3 sequence is CASSYLAGYTDAQYF. In nucleotides, the CDR3 is TGCGCCAGCAGCTACTTGGCGGGATACACAGATGCGCAGTATTTT.

In the case of this clonotype: This may be a read error, as it is one base from a much larger clone. V usage is TRBV12-3 or TRBV12-4 and J usage is TRBJ2-3; 8 bases are shared with TRBD2. The CDR3 covers 16 residues. The trim removed 4 bases at V and 1 base at J, leaving 7 bases unmatched. This CDR3 reads CASSSGLVVRTDTQYF. The CDR3 DNA follows: TGTGCCAGCAGTTCGGGACTAGTGGTACGCACAGATACGCAGTATTTT.

The rearrangement uses TRBV30 and TRBJ2-3, with 10 bases aligning to TRBD2. J gave up 5 bases and V 0 bases, and 8 bases lay outside the gene matches. Per the germline V gene, CDR1 is GTSNPN and CDR2 is SVGIG (reference sequence). There are 16 residues in the CDR3. CDR3 coding DNA: TGTGCCTGGAGTGTATATAAGCGGGAGGGAGAAGATACGCAGTATTTT. It codes for CAWSVYKREGEDTQYF.

Comments on this clonotype: At one of its ends the junction is not consistent with the germline gene, which may arise from a read error. The chain recombines TRBV5-6 with TRBJ2-7; the match to TRBD2 covers 7 bases. Germline V gene data show CDR1 as SGHDT and CDR2 as YYEEEE. The CDR3 contains 15 residues. CDR3 region: CASSFGGLGRHEQHF. The CDR3 DNA follows: TGTGCCAGCAGCTTTGGTGGACTAGGACGGCACGAGCAGCACTTC. Full variable domain (missing parts from reference TRBV5-6 and TRBJ2-7): DAGVTQSPTHLIKTRGQQVTLRCSPKSGHDTVSWYQQALGQGPQFIFQYYEEEERQRGNFPDRFSGHQFPNYSSELNVNALLLGDSALYLCASSFGGLGRHEQHFGPGTRLTVT.

V usage is TRBV7-9 and J usage is TRBJ2-7; 10 bases map to TRBD2. Looked up from germline, CDR1 is SEHNR and CDR2 is FQNEAQ (reference sequence). Trimming took 5 bases from V and 4 from J; bases not matched to a gene: 8. The CDR3 runs to 15 residues. The CDR3 loop is CASSPAAGGKYEQYF. CDR3 DNA: TGTGCCAGCAGCCCCGCAGCGGGAGGGAAATACGAGCAGTACTTC.

The table lists this clonotype with a few counts. The DNA for the CDR3 is TGTGCCAGCAGTGGACTAGCGTATAACAATGAGCAGTTCTTC. It is translated as CASSGLAYNNEQFF. The V gene is TRBV6-1, the J gene TRBJ2-1; 8 bases agree with TRBD2. The CDR3 sequence is 14 residues long. Per the germline V gene, CDR1 is MNHNS and CDR2 is SASEGT. V shed 4 bases, J shed 5 bases, and the junction held 4 bases outside the gene matches.